The 18 T cell receptor beta chains given below trace back to one sample, sequenced in a study of T cell repertoires in cytomegalovirus infection. Which antigens these TCRs recognize remains unknown. In TCRdb, the reads were re-called with MiXCR into one record per CDR3 protein. The sample comprises about 570,000 distinct CDR3 sequences, approximately 40% of which are singletons, and around 48% rests with the top ten. Sequences were derived from cultured PBMCs, sampled from culture after CMV antigen stimulation. These receptor sequences come from a human donor in good health (CMV status not recorded). Some clones in this sample may be carry-over from other donors' samples.

The gene calls are TRBV20-1 and TRBJ2-1; 14 nucleotides match TRBD2. The V gene end was trimmed by 2 bases and the J gene end by 3 bases; junction bases not matched to a gene: 3. The CDR3 runs 16 residues. The germline gives CDR1 DFQATT, CDR2 SNEGSKA (reference sequence). The CDR3 bases are TGCAGTGCTAGAAGACTAGCGGGGGGGATCTACAATGAGCAGTTCTTC. The encoded protein is CSARRLAGGIYNEQFF.

The chain recombines TRBV5-1 with TRBJ2-5, with D unresolved. Trimming left V 2 bases short and J 2 bases short, with 7 bases between. The CDR3 is 13 residues long. Germline values: CDR1 SGHRS, CDR2 YFSETQ. The chain's CDR3 is CASSFVKQETQYF. In DNA, the CDR3 is TGCGCCAGCAGCTTCGTCAAACAAGAGACCCAGTACTTC.

In this sample, this clonotype turned up a few times. The gene calls are TRBV12-3 or TRBV12-4 and TRBJ2-1, with 7 bases identical to TRBD2. Trimming cost V 6 bases and J 7 bases; bases outside gene matches: 3. This CDR3 is 12 amino acids long. The CDR3 spells CASSFSGNEQFF. The DNA of the CDR3 is TGTGCCAGCAGCTTTAGCGGGAATGAGCAGTTCTTC.

This clonotype has at least ten counts. The rearrangement links TRBV7-2 to TRBJ2-7, with 7 positions matching TRBD2. The length of the CDR3 is 16 residues. In germline, CDR1 is SGHTA, CDR2 FQGNSA. With 3 bases clipped from V and 5 bases from J, the junction kept 13 bases outside the gene matches. CDR3 amino acids: CASSFRRTRWRHEQYF. The CDR3 DNA follows: TGTGCCAGCAGCTTCCGCCGGACTAGATGGCGCCACGAGCAGTACTTC.

This clonotype was counted a few times. The V gene is TRBV6-1, the J gene TRBJ1-1, with D tentatively TRBD1 (6 bases). Germline V CDR1 and CDR2: MNHNS, SASEGT. V lost 5 bases and J 1 base, leaving 11 bases between the germline ends. The CDR3 is 14 amino acids. The CDR3 nucleotides read TGTGCCAGCAGTCCCGGGACACCGAACACTGAAGCTTTCTTT. Translating gives CASSPGTPNTEAFF.

This clonotype was seen a few times. V usage is TRBV12-3 or TRBV12-4 and J usage is TRBJ2-5; 16 bases align to TRBD2. This CDR3 contains 18 residues. V lost 9 bases and J lost 1; bases outside the gene matches: 11. Written as DNA, the CDR3 is TGTGCCAGTACTCTTGGGACTAGCGGGGGGGCCCTCCAAGAGACCCAGTACTTC. It specifies CASTLGTSGGALQETQYF.

The chain employs TRBV6-5 and TRBJ2-3; tentatively, D is TRBD1 or TRBD2 (7 bases each). The germline gives CDR1 MNHEY, CDR2 SVGAGI. Trimming pared 6 bases from V and 3 bases from J, leaving 16 bases between. The CDR3 runs to 15 residues. DNA of the CDR3: TGTGCCAGCAGGGCCAGGGGGGGGGGGACAGATACGCAGTATTTT. It is translated as CASRARGGGTDTQYF.

This clonotype has a handful of counts. CDR3 DNA: TGTGCCACCACAGGGTACCAAGAGACCCAGTACTTC. This codes for CATTGYQETQYF. The chain has TRBV25-1 and TRBJ2-5, with a tentative D call TRBD1 (6 bases). The V end lost 10 bases, the J end lost 0 bases, and 9 bases lay between the germline ends. This CDR3 region has 12 residues. The germline gives CDR1 MGHDK, CDR2 SYGVNS.

J is TRBJ2-7 and V is TRBV7-6, with TRBD2 matching 14 bases. This CDR3 comprises 18 residues. CDR1 is SGHVS, CDR2 FNYEAQ, per germline. V shed 4 bases, J shed 3 bases, and the junction held 11 bases outside the gene matches. CDR3 loop: CASSSKRGGLAGDYEQYF. The CDR3 nucleotides read TGTGCCAGCAGCTCTAAGCGTGGGGGACTAGCGGGAGACTACGAGCAGTACTTC.

V gene TRBV20-1 combines with J gene TRBJ2-7, with D perhaps TRBD1 (6 bases). The CDR3 spans 13 residues. V lost 6 bases to trimming and J lost 5 bases, with 17 bases between them. From germline, CDR1 is DFQATT and CDR2 SNEGSKA (reference sequence). CDR3 in DNA: TGCAGTGCGCGCGTCCTACAGGGTAACGAGCAGTACTTC. Residues: CSARVLQGNEQYF.

This chain's CDR3 is CSVERPDRVGEAFF. The CDR3 nucleotides read TGCAGCGTTGAGCGACCGGACAGGGTCGGTGAAGCTTTCTTT. The gene calls are TRBV29-1 and TRBJ1-1, with 8 bases matching TRBD1. Germline V gene lookup returns CDR1 SQVTM and CDR2 ANQGSEA. This CDR3 contains 14 residues. V lost 3 bases and J lost 7; bases outside the gene matches: 10.

This clonotype occurred a few times. One end of the junction fails to match germline, which may point to a read error. The chain links TRBV4-1 to TRBJ1-6, with D uncertain. The CDR3 has 13 amino acids. Germline CDR1 MGHRA, CDR2 YSYEKL. CDR3 DNA: TGTGCCAGCAGCCGGCCGAGTAATTCACCCCTCCACTTT. Its protein is CASSRPSNSPLHF.

The V gene is TRBV10-3, the J gene TRBJ2-7; D might be TRBD2 (6 bases). V lost 5 bases and J 1 base, leaving 12 bases between the germline ends. The CDR3 runs 14 residues. CDR1 and CDR2 (germline): ENHRY, SYGVKD. The DNA of the CDR3 is TGTGCCATCAGTCGGGACTTCATTTCCTACGAGCAGTACTTC. It encodes CAISRDFISYEQYF.

The chain employs TRBV28 and TRBJ1-6; 8 bases map to TRBD1. Trimming took 4 bases from V and 1 from J; bases not matched to a gene: 3. The germline CDR1 and CDR2 sequences are MDHEN and SYDVKM. CDR3 length equals 16 residues. The CDR3: CASSYRGWSYNSPLHF. CDR3 nucleotide sequence: TGTGCCAGCAGTTACAGGGGGTGGTCCTATAATTCACCCCTCCACTTT.

This clonotype has a handful of counts. V and J are TRBV5-4 and TRBJ2-7; 13 nucleotides match TRBD2. From germline, CDR1 is SGHNT and CDR2 YYREEE (reference sequence). V lost 4 bases to trimming and J lost 3 bases; unmatched junction nucleotides: 4. The CDR3 covers 15 residues. In DNA form, the CDR3 reads TGTGCCAGCAGCAAGGGACTAGCGGGACTCTACGAGCAGTACTTC. Its protein product is CASSKGLAGLYEQYF.

This clonotype was seen only a few times. DNA of the CDR3: TGTGCCAGCAGTTTTCAGCTTCTGAATTCACCCCTCCACTTT. It specifies CASSFQLLNSPLHF. This rearrangement joins TRBV6-5 to TRBJ1-6; D unclear. This CDR3 spans 14 amino acids. The V and J ends lost 4 bases and 7 bases respectively, with 11 bases between them. Germline V gene lookup returns CDR1 MNHEY and CDR2 SVGAGI.

This chain uses TRBV6-1 with TRBJ2-5; 8 bases line up with TRBD2. Germline trimming cut 5 bases from V and 4 bases from J; bases unmatched to any gene: 6. The CDR3 consists of 14 residues. Germline loops: CDR1 MNHNS, CDR2 SASEGT. As DNA, the CDR3 is TGTGCCAGCAGTCCCGGGGGGGCGACAGAGACCCAGTACTTC. Translation: CASSPGGATETQYF.

This chain uses TRBV7-8 with TRBJ1-1; 12 positions match TRBD1. The germline V gene encodes CDR1 SGHVS and CDR2 FQNEAQ. Trimming removed 6 bases from V and 5 bases from J; junction bases left unmatched: 10. The CDR3 has 16 residues. The chain's CDR3 is CASRGRDRGRWTEAFF. CDR3 coding DNA: TGTGCCAGCAGGGGCCGGGACAGGGGGCGGTGGACTGAAGCTTTCTTT.